This T cell receptor (beta chain) was obtained from a study of T cell clonotyping in hematopoietic cell transplantation. The overall study: Recipient samples before transplant were obtained post-cytoreduction.

In the case of this clone: The antigen is undetermined.

The CDR3 loop spans 17 amino acids. Germline V gene lookup returns CDR1 SGHNT and CDR2 YENEEA. Trimming removed 7 bases at V and 2 bases at J, with 24 bases between. TCRdb's table, derived via immunoSEQ multiplex PCR, lists solely in-frame clones and lacks some. The sample lists about 21,000 clones; approximately 87% were seen once. As to time point: recipient sample about 28 days before transplant, after cytoreduction. Study-wide findings and caveats: Higher Inverse Simpson Index values in graft donor and pretransplant recipient predicted broader posttransplant TCR diversity. Few recipient clonotypes overlapped donors; over 97% were de novo at given depth.

This specimen was peripheral blood mononuclear cells, taken before stem cell transplant. This receptor was obtained from a man younger than 35 with biphenotypic leukemia. Some clones in this sample may be carry-over from other donors' samples. The chain recombines TRBV11-3 with TRBJ2-7; D possibly uses TRBD1 or TRBD2 (5 bases each). CDR3 in DNA: TGTGCCAGCACCCTCACGGTCGGGCGGGCAGGGCCCTACGAGCAGTACTTC. Protein product: CASTLTVGRAGPYEQYF.